This TCR beta chain was obtained from a study of cytomegalovirus exposure and HLA in healthy donors. Study outcomes and limitations: A list of 164 TCR beta chains associated with cytomegalovirus was given. A link between a missense DCLRE1C variant and TCR beta V- and J-gene trimming emerged from a later analysis. Reported findings show TCR beta sequences accurately forecast HLA-A and HLA-B alleles in most subjects. There were reportedly fewer N-insertions in an Asian-associated ancestry cluster than the roughly 700-donor mean, in a later analysis.

The PCR contained 60 Vbeta and 13 Jbeta primers. Profiling relied on immunoSEQ multiplex PCR, and the TCRdb table lists in-frame clones only, not all of them. This sample yields about 120,000 clones, of which around two thirds are seen a single time; roughly 8.6% belongs to the top ten. V shed 0 bases and J 10 bases; nucleotides not matched to a gene: 5. CDR3 length: 13 amino acids. Germline V gives CDR1 MNHEY, CDR2 SVGAGI. A few counts support this clone. Its antigen is unknown. This TCR derives from a middle-aged woman in good health and CMV-seropositive. Sequencing was done on a sample of PBMCs. J is TRBJ1-2 and V is TRBV6-5; TRBD1 matches at 7 bases. Written as DNA, the CDR3 is TGTGCCAGCAGTTACTCGACAGGGTTGGACTACACCTTC. This codes for CASSYSTGLDYTF.